This is a list of T cell receptor beta chains from one sample in a study of regulatory T cells in long-lasting Graves disease. MiXCR was run by TCRdb on the multiplex PCR reads, yielding one entry per CDR3 protein. The sample has about 450,000 distinct CDR3 sequences; around 20% are singletons. The sample was peripheral blood mononuclear cells (PBMCs), taken when the disease was refractory, from a patient treated with antithyroid drugs. All receptors come from a female donor with Graves disease. Both conserved end residues are part of each CDR3. The D gene is left open where the match is weak. Not all rows give a size; the values are once, few, many and, for expanded clones, a class.

clone_size: many; j_call: TRBJ2-7; d_call: .; v_call: TRBV6-1; cdr3_aa: CASSEAPGSYEQYF; cdr3_nt: TGTGCCAGCAGTGAAGCCCCTGGCTCCTACGAGCAGTACTTC
clone_size: .; j_call: TRBJ2-5; d_call: TRBD2; v_call: TRBV9; cdr3_aa: CASSTSGRAGETQYF; cdr3_nt: TGTGCCAGCAGCACTAGCGGGAGGGCGGGAGAGACCCAGTACTTC
clone_size: few; j_call: TRBJ1-5; d_call: .; v_call: TRBV7-2; cdr3_aa: CASSSKRGSRFSQPQHF; cdr3_nt: TGTGCCAGCAGCTCTAAGAGAGGGTCGCGGTTTTCTCAGCCCCAGCATTTT
clone_size: .; j_call: TRBJ1-1; d_call: .; v_call: TRBV11-3; cdr3_aa: CASSRFGYTEAFF; cdr3_nt: TGTGCCAGCAGCCGTTTCGGGTACACTGAAGCTTTCTTT
clone_size: .; j_call: TRBJ1-1; d_call: .; v_call: TRBV10-3; cdr3_aa: CAISESIGGRDTEAFF; cdr3_nt: TGTGCCATCAGTGAGTCGATCGGGGGCAGGGACACTGAAGCTTTCTTT
clone_size: .; j_call: TRBJ2-2; d_call: TRBD2; v_call: TRBV29-1; cdr3_aa: CSVEDDIAGANTGELFF; cdr3_nt: TGCAGCGTTGAAGATGATATAGCGGGTGCGAACACCGGGGAGCTGTTTTTT
clone_size: .; j_call: TRBJ1-1; d_call: .; v_call: TRBV18; cdr3_aa: CASSPYIQTEAFF; cdr3_nt: TGTGCCAGCTCACCTTATATACAGACTGAAGCTTTCTTT
clone_size: many; j_call: TRBJ2-6; d_call: .; v_call: TRBV2; cdr3_aa: CASSDFRWSSGANVLTF; cdr3_nt: TGTGCCAGCAGTGATTTCCGGTGGAGCTCTGGGGCCAACGTCCTGACTTTC
clone_size: many; j_call: TRBJ1-2; d_call: .; v_call: TRBV6-1; cdr3_aa: CASYADLRANYGYTF; cdr3_nt: TGTGCCAGCTACGCGGACCTGCGGGCTAACTATGGCTACACCTTC
clone_size: .; j_call: TRBJ2-7; d_call: TRBD1; v_call: TRBV20-1; cdr3_aa: CSARVPGQGFYEQYF; cdr3_nt: TGCAGTGCTAGAGTCCCGGGACAGGGGTTTTACGAGCAGTACTTC
clone_size: .; j_call: TRBJ2-7; d_call: .; v_call: TRBV6-2/TRBV6-3; cdr3_aa: CASSVMSSYEQYF; cdr3_nt: TGTGCCAGCAGTGTTATGAGCTCCTACGAGCAGTACTTC
clone_size: few; j_call: TRBJ2-7; d_call: TRBD1; v_call: TRBV29-1; cdr3_aa: CSPTNRHRGYEQYF; cdr3_nt: TGCAGCCCTACCAACCGCCACAGGGGCTACGAGCAGTACTTC
clone_size: .; j_call: TRBJ2-7; d_call: TRBD1; v_call: TRBV5-1; cdr3_aa: CASSPSRSGQAVLEQYF; cdr3_nt: TGCGCCAGCAGCCCAAGCCGGTCAGGACAGGCCGTTTTGGAGCAGTACTTC
clone_size: .; j_call: TRBJ1-5; d_call: .; v_call: TRBV6-5; cdr3_aa: CASSYSPSQPQHF; cdr3_nt: TGTGCCAGCAGTTACTCCCCTAGTCAGCCCCAGCATTTT
clone_size: few; j_call: TRBJ1-2; d_call: .; v_call: TRBV7-9; cdr3_aa: CASSLRTEYGYTF; cdr3_nt: TGTGCCAGCAGCTTAAGGACGGAGTATGGCTACACCTTC
clone_size: many; j_call: TRBJ2-7; d_call: .; v_call: TRBV6-1; cdr3_aa: CASSEDTNFSGYEQYF; cdr3_nt: TGTGCCAGCAGTGAGGATACGAACTTCAGCGGTTACGAGCAGTACTTC